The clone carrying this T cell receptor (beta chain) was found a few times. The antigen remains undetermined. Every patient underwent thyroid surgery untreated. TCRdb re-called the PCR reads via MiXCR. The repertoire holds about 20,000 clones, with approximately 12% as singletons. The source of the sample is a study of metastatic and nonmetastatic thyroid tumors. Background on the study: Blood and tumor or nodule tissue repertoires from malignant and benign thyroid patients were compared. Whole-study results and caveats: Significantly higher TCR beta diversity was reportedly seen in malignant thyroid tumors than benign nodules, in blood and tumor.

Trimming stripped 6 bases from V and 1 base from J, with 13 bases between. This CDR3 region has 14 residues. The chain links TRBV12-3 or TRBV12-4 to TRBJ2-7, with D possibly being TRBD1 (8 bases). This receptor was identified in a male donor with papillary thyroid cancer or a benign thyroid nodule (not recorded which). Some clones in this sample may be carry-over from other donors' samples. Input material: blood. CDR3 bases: TGTGCCAGCAGCCACAGGGGGGGGTCCTACGAGCAGTACTTC. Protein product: CASSHRGGSYEQYF.